Described below is a single T cell receptor (beta chain) sequence and its context. The antigen remains unidentified. The CDR3 is 15 residues long. CDR1 KGHSH and CDR2 LQKENI come from the germline V gene. V dropped 8 bases and J dropped 4; count of bases not matched to a gene: 12. The protocol was immunoSEQ multiplex PCR, while the TCRdb copy is restricted to in-frame clones and leaves out a portion. The sample consists of 100,000 to 150,000 clones, approximately 89% of them appearing once. The record originates from a study of T cell responses to AZD1222 COVID-19 vaccine. Study-wide context: Pooled samples include second doses given at about 4 or 12 weeks. Study-wide findings and caveats: Among those given AZD1222, only 6 or 7 were seropositive at baseline. As reported, nearly half of all spike-specific TCRs target variant regions that are unmutated.

V is TRBV18 and J is TRBJ2-5; 8 nucleotides match TRBD1. This sequence was found in an adult in good health. The starting material was peripheral blood, obtained on day 0 of AZD1222 vaccination. CDR3 amino acids: CASRRPGQGGETQYF. CDR3 DNA: TGTGCCAGCCGGAGACCTGGACAGGGAGGAGAGACCCAGTACTTC.